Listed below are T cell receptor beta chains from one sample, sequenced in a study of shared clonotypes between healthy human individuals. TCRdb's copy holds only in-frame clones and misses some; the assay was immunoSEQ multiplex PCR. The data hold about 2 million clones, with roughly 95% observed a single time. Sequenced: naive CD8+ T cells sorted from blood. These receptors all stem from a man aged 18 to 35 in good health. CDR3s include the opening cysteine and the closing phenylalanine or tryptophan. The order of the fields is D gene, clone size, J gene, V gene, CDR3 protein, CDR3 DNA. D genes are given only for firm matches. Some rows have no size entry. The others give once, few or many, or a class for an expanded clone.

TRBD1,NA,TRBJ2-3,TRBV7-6,CASRHGQGFTDTQYF,TGTGCCAGCAGACATGGACAGGGTTTTACAGATACGCAGTATTTT
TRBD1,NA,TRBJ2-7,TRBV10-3,CAISDRIDEQYF,TGTGCCATCTCGGACAGGATCGACGAGCAGTACTTC
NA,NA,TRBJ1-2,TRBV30,CAWRAPPGAGYGYTF,TGTGCCTGGAGAGCCCCGCCGGGCGCCGGCTATGGCTACACCTTC
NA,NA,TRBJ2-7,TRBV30,CAWTMAGGHEQYF,TGTGCCTGGACCATGGCTGGGGGACACGAGCAGTACTTC
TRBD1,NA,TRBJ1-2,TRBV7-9,CASSLGPQGGAGGYTF,TGTGCCAGCAGCTTAGGCCCTCAAGGGGGCGCGGGGGGCTACACCTTC
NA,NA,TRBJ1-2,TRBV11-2,CASSLGGGDYGYTF,TGTGCCAGCAGCTTAGGAGGGGGTGACTATGGCTACACCTTC
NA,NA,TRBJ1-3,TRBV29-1,CSVEEGGSGNTIYF,TGCAGCGTCGAGGAGGGAGGGTCTGGAAACACCATATATTTT
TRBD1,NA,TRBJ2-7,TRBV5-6,CASSFSTWDSYEQYF,TGTGCCAGCAGCTTCTCAACCTGGGACAGTTACGAGCAGTACTTC
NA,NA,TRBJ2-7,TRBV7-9,CASSPGTHPYEQYF,TGTGCCAGCAGCCCCGGGACCCACCCCTACGAGCAGTACTTC
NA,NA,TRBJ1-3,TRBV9,CASSVETGAGNTIYF,TGTGCCAGCAGCGTAGAGACAGGAGCTGGAAACACCATATATTTT
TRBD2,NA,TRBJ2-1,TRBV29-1,CTVQQPGLTYNEQFF,TGCACCGTTCAACAGCCGGGACTAACCTACAATGAGCAGTTCTTC
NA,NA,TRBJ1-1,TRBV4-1,CASSQDFLLTEAFF,TGCGCCAGCAGCCAAGATTTTCTTTTAACTGAAGCTTTCTTT
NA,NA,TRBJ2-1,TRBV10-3,CATVDPTYNEQFF,TGTGCCACCGTGGACCCTACCTACAATGAGCAGTTCTTC
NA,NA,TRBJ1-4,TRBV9,CASSHLGHPDEKLFF,TGTGCCAGCAGCCACCTGGGACACCCCGATGAAAAACTGTTTTTT
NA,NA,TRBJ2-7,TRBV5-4,CASSFYWAPEQYF,TGTGCCAGCAGCTTCTATTGGGCACCCGAGCAGTACTTC
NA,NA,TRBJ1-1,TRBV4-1,CASSPTGNTEAFF,TGCGCCAGCAGCCCGACAGGGAACACTGAAGCTTTCTTT
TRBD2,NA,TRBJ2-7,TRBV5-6,CASSFFTSGSSYEQYF,TGTGCCAGCAGCTTCTTTACTAGCGGGAGCTCCTACGAGCAGTACTTC
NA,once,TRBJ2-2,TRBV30,CAWSLASFTGELFF,TGTGCCTGGAGCCTGGCATCCTTCACCGGGGAGCTGTTTTTT
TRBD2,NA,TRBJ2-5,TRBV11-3,CASSFSGGETQYF,TGTGCCAGCAGCTTTTCGGGAGGGGAGACCCAGTACTTC
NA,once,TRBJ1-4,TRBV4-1,CASSQTGGEKLFF,TGCGCCAGCAGCCAAACAGGTGGTGAAAAACTGTTTTTT
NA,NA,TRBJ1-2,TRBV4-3,CASSQDTGYGYTF,TGCGCCAGCAGCCAAGATACAGGCTATGGCTACACCTTC
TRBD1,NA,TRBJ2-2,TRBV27,CASSLTGGNTGELFF,TGTGCCAGCAGTTTAACAGGGGGGAACACCGGGGAGCTGTTTTTT
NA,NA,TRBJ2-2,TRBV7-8,CGAFKDRNTGELFF,TGTGGGGCCTTTAAAGACAGGAACACCGGGGAGCTGTTTTTT
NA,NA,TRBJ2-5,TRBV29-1,CSTEVQGKTQYF,TGCAGCACTGAGGTCCAGGGGAAGACCCAGTACTTC
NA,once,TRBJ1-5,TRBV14,CASSQVRPRWESNQPQHF,TGTGCCAGCAGCCAAGTACGCCCCAGGTGGGAGAGCAATCAGCCCCAGCATTTT
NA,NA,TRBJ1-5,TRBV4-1,CASSQGLGQPQHF,TGCGCCAGCAGCCAAGGATTGGGTCAGCCCCAGCATTTT
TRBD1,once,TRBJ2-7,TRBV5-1,CASSPDLGTGISYEQYF,TGCGCCAGCAGCCCGGACCTCGGGACAGGGATTTCCTACGAGCAGTACTTC
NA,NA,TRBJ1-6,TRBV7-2,CASSYLQGPNSPLHF,TGTGCCAGCAGCTATTTACAGGGACCTAATTCACCCCTCCACTTT
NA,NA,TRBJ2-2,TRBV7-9,CASSSTDTYTGELFF,TGTGCCAGCAGCTCAACGGACACTTACACCGGGGAGCTGTTTTTT
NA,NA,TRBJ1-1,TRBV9,CASSVGGGSTEAFF,TGTGCCAGCAGCGTAGGTGGGGGGAGCACTGAAGCTTTCTTT
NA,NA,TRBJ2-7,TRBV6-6,CASSLMGVGYEQYF,TGTGCCAGCAGCCTGATGGGAGTCGGCTACGAGCAGTACTTC
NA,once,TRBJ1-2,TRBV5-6,CASSIEEQVVYGYTF,TGTGCCAGCAGCATAGAAGAGCAGGTCGTGTATGGCTACACCTTC
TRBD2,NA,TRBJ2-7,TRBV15,CATSLRAGDYEQYF,TGTGCCACCAGCTTAAGAGCGGGGGACTACGAGCAGTACTTC
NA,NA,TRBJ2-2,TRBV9,CASSVVFGELFF,TGTGCCAGCAGCGTAGTATTCGGGGAGCTGTTTTTT
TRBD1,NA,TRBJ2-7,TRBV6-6,CASSFSDRFNEQYF,TGTGCCAGCAGTTTCTCGGACAGGTTCAACGAGCAGTACTTC
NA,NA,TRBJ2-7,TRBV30,CAWRALGRVGEQYF,TGTGCCTGGAGAGCCCTTGGACGGGTAGGCGAGCAGTACTTC
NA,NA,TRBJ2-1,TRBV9,CASSRDPDNEQFF,TGTGCCAGCAGCCGGGACCCAGACAATGAGCAGTTCTTC
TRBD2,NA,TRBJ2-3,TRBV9,CASSTLAGSTDTQYF,TGTGCCAGCAGCACCTTAGCGGGCTCAACAGATACGCAGTATTTT
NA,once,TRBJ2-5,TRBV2,CASSADSGETQYF,TGTGCCAGCAGTGCTGACAGCGGGGAGACCCAGTACTTC
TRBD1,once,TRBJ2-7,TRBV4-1,CASSLDRGSYEQYF,TGCGCCAGCAGCCTGGACAGGGGTTCCTACGAGCAGTACTTC
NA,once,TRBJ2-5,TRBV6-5,CASGDKETQYF,TGTGCCAGCGGTGATAAAGAGACCCAGTACTTC
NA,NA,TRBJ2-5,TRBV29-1,CSATPGPGETQYF,TGCAGCGCGACCCCCGGGCCCGGGGAGACCCAGTACTTC
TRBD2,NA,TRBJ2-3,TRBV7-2,CASSLPIAGAGTDTQYF,TGTGCCAGCAGCTTACCAATAGCGGGAGCTGGGACAGATACGCAGTATTTT
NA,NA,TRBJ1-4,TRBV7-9,CASSLGWGPDGNEKLFF,TGTGCCAGCAGCTTAGGGTGGGGACCGGACGGAAATGAAAAACTGTTTTTT
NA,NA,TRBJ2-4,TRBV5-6,CASSTGTGDIQYF,TGTGCCAGCAGCACCGGGACGGGAGACATTCAGTACTTC
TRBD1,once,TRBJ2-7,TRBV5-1,CASSHGTGVYEQYF,TGCGCCAGCAGCCATGGGACAGGAGTGTACGAGCAGTACTTC
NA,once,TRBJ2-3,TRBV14,CASSQFPRGLDTQYF,TGTGCCAGCAGCCAATTCCCTCGGGGGCTGGATACGCAGTATTTT
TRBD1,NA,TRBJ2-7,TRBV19,CASSATRQGVYEQYF,TGTGCCAGTAGTGCTACCAGACAGGGGGTCTACGAGCAGTACTTC
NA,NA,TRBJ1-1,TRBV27,CASSLRGEESTEAFF,TGTGCCAGCAGTTTAAGGGGGGAGGAGAGCACTGAAGCTTTCTTT
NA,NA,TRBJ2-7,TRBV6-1,CASSDTGTFEQYF,TGTGCCAGCAGTGACACAGGGACGTTCGAGCAGTACTTC
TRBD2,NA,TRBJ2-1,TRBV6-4,CASSDGTGGNEQFF,TGTGCCAGCAGTGACGGGACCGGGGGGAATGAGCAGTTCTTC
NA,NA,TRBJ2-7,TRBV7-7,CASSLPFCDFYEQYF,TGTGCTAGCAGCCTACCGTTTTGTGACTTCTACGAGCAGTACTTC
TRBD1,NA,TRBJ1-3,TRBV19,CASSQDRGPGNTIYF,TGTGCCAGTAGTCAAGACAGGGGACCCGGAAACACCATATATTTT
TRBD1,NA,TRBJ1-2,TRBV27,CASSPTGGMLYGYTF,TGTGCCAGCAGTCCGACAGGGGGCATGCTCTATGGCTACACCTTC
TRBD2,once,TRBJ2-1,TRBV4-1,CASSHIPSGGADEQFF,TGCGCCAGCAGCCACATCCCTAGCGGGGGGGCAGATGAGCAGTTCTTC
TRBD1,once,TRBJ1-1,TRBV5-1,CASSYRTGMNTEAFF,TGCGCCAGCAGTTATAGGACAGGGATGAACACTGAAGCTTTCTTT
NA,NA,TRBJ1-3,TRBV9,CASSVGGGIDSGNTIYF,TGTGCCAGCAGCGTAGGAGGAGGGATCGACTCTGGAAACACCATATATTTT
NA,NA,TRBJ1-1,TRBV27,CATRTPQGFPNTEAFF,TGTGCCACCAGAACCCCTCAGGGTTTTCCGAACACTGAAGCTTTCTTT
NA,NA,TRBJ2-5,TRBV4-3,CASSQGPLETQYF,TGCGCCAGCAGCCAGGGTCCGCTTGAGACCCAGTACTTC
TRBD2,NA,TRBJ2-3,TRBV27,CASSGSTSGVTDTQYF,TGTGCCAGCAGTGGCTCGACTAGCGGGGTCACAGATACGCAGTATTTT